This T cell receptor beta chain was observed in a study of monozygotic twins with inflammatory bowel disease. Points on this clonotype: What it binds is not known.

Germline values: CDR1 SGHTA, CDR2 FQGTGA. This CDR3 spans 14 amino acids. TCRdb re-called the 5' RACE reads and catalogs CDR3 proteins one per entry, DNA excluded. The sample has more than 350,000 distinct CDR3 sequences. No sorting of T cells preceded isolation of total RNA from whole blood. General study points: Clonotypes shared with others were fewer in IBD patients than in healthy twins, especially with disease activity.

Sequencing was performed on blood. The chain employs TRBV7-3 and TRBJ2-2. The sequence derives from a human donor with ulcerative colitis or Crohn's disease, or a healthy co-twin of an affected twin (not recorded which). The CDR3: CASSSQQLTGELFF.